These T cell receptor beta chains were read from a single sample in a study of post-analysis software for immune sequencing data. Each CDR3 protein gets one entry after TCRdb re-called the PCR reads with MiXCR. The sample has 350,000 to 500,000 distinct CDR3 sequences, approximately 39% seen once. Sequenced material: blood. These receptors were obtained from a girl aged 2 to 9 with multiple sclerosis. CDR3s include the opening cysteine and the closing phenylalanine or tryptophan. Each record gives: D gene, CDR3 length, V gene, clone size, J gene, CDR3 protein, CDR3 DNA. D genes are given only for firm matches. Only part of the rows carry a size: once, few, many, or a class if the clone is expanded.

-	17	TRBV7-2	few	TRBJ2-3	CASSLETGGGNTDTQYF	TGTGCCAGCAGCTTAGAGACAGGCGGGGGAAACACAGATACGCAGTATTTT
-	16	TRBV6-2/TRBV6-3	-	TRBJ2-7	CASSYSFRSTLYEQYF	TGTGCCAGCAGTTATTCGTTTAGAAGTACCCTCTACGAGCAGTACTTC
TRBD1	13	TRBV24-1	few	TRBJ1-2	CATSGQGGYGYTF	TGTGCCACCAGTGGACAGGGGGGCTATGGCTACACCTTC
-	15	TRBV5-7	-	TRBJ1-5	CASSLYTGPGRTQHF	TGTGCCAGCAGCTTGTATACGGGCCCGGGGCGGACCCAGCATTTT
TRBD2	15	TRBV7-6	-	TRBJ2-2	CASSFSREGVGELFF	TGTGCCAGCAGCTTTTCGCGGGAGGGGGTCGGGGAGCTGTTTTTT
-	12	TRBV4-2	-	TRBJ2-7	CASSLDWHEQYF	TGTGCCAGCAGCCTGGACTGGCACGAGCAGTACTTC
-	14	TRBV18	many	TRBJ2-1	CASSPTGDYNEQFF	TGTGCCAGCTCACCGACCGGGGACTACAATGAGCAGTTCTTC
TRBD2	14	TRBV7-2	few	TRBJ2-3	CASSSTSSTDTQYF	TGTGCCAGCAGCTCGACTAGCAGCACAGATACGCAGTATTTT
TRBD2	17	TRBV12-3/TRBV12-4	few	TRBJ2-4	CASSPYSGGGAKNIQYF	TGTGCCAGCAGTCCCTATAGCGGGGGTGGGGCCAAAAACATTCAGTACTTC
-	13	TRBV10-3	-	TRBJ1-1	CAIGGRGNTEAFF	TGTGCCATCGGGGGCCGGGGGAACACTGAAGCTTTCTTT
TRBD1	15	TRBV5-1	-	TRBJ2-1	CASSFQQGPYNEQFF	TGCGCCAGCAGCTTTCAACAGGGGCCTTACAATGAGCAGTTCTTC
-	14	TRBV21-1	-	TRBJ2-7	CASSSTDRGDEQYF	TGTGCCAGCAGCTCTACGGACAGGGGCGACGAGCAGTACTTC
-	14	TRBV29-1	-	TRBJ1-5	CSVMGLDSNQPQHF	TGCAGCGTAATGGGCCTGGATAGCAATCAGCCCCAGCATTTT
TRBD1	18	TRBV3-1	few	TRBJ1-4	CASSQVTGGTAFGEKLFF	TGTGCCAGCAGCCAAGTCACAGGGGGCACAGCTTTTGGTGAAAAACTGTTTTTT
TRBD2	17	TRBV9	-	TRBJ2-3	CASSVAQGRGVTDTQYF	TGTGCCAGCAGCGTAGCCCAAGGGCGGGGGGTCACAGATACGCAGTATTTT
-	14	TRBV7-2	few	TRBJ1-6	CASSLGLQHSPLHF	TGTGCCAGCAGCTTAGGTTTACAGCATTCACCCCTCCACTTT
-	13	TRBV12-3/TRBV12-4	once	TRBJ1-2	CASSKRGTGGYTF	TGTGCCAGCAGCAAACGAGGGACGGGTGGCTACACCTTC
-	13	TRBV25-1	-	TRBJ1-4	CASSEYSRGKLFF	TGTGCCAGCAGTGAATATAGTCGAGGAAAACTGTTTTTT
-	16	TRBV6-2/TRBV6-3	few	TRBJ2-3	CASSYSTHGSTDTQYF	TGTGCCAGCAGTTACTCGACACACGGAAGCACAGATACGCAGTATTTT
TRBD2	17	TRBV6-6	-	TRBJ2-7	CASSYEGRAGTFYEQYF	TGTGCCAGCAGTTACGAAGGACGAGCGGGAACTTTCTACGAGCAGTACTTC
-	15	TRBV20-1	-	TRBJ1-5	CSAGRGGVSMGPQHF	TGCAGTGCTGGAAGAGGGGGTGTGAGTATGGGGCCCCAGCATTTT
TRBD2	16	TRBV7-2	few	TRBJ2-3	CASSSRLAALTDTQYF	TGTGCCAGCAGCTCCCGACTAGCGGCACTCACAGATACGCAGTATTTT
-	14	TRBV9	few	TRBJ2-5	CASSSGTPQETQYF	TGTGCCAGCAGCTCGGGGACACCCCAAGAGACCCAGTACTTC
-	17	TRBV9	many	TRBJ1-4	CASSPGESGGLNEKLFF	TGTGCCAGCAGCCCCGGCGAGTCGGGAGGCCTTAATGAAAAACTGTTTTTT
TRBD1	17	TRBV27	-	TRBJ1-1	CASTPFGTALENTEAFF	TGTGCCAGCACTCCATTTGGGACAGCTTTAGAAAACACTGAAGCTTTCTTT
-	13	TRBV18	-	TRBJ2-1	CASSPPAGNEQFF	TGTGCCAGCTCACCACCAGCAGGTAATGAGCAGTTCTTC
-	15	TRBV24-1	-	TRBJ2-1	CATSAQGKNLNEQFF	TGTGCCACCAGTGCTCAGGGGAAGAATCTCAATGAGCAGTTCTTC
TRBD2	14	TRBV7-3	few	TRBJ2-5	CASSPLAGVETQYF	TGTGCCAGCAGCCCCCTAGCGGGGGTGGAGACCCAGTACTTC
TRBD1	14	TRBV10-3	-	TRBJ1-1	CAISESPQGTEAFF	TGTGCCATCAGTGAGTCGCCACAGGGGACTGAAGCTTTCTTT
-	14	TRBV4-3	-	TRBJ1-2	CASSQDSTYYGYTF	TGCGCCAGCAGCCAAGATTCAACTTACTATGGCTACACCTTC
-	15	TRBV4-3	-	TRBJ2-7	CASSQDRISPYEQYF	TGCGCCAGCAGCCAAGATAGAATATCCCCCTACGAGCAGTACTTC
TRBD2	16	TRBV4-2	-	TRBJ2-1	CASSQVLASGYNEQFF	TGTGCCAGCAGCCAAGTGTTAGCTAGCGGATACAATGAGCAGTTCTTC
TRBD1	13	TRBV15	-	TRBJ2-5	CATSTRQGETQYF	TGTGCCACCAGCACCCGACAGGGGGAGACCCAGTACTTC
-	12	TRBV29-1	few	TRBJ2-5	CSADKVEETQYF	TGCAGCGCCGACAAGGTTGAGGAGACCCAGTACTTC
TRBD2	15	TRBV14	-	TRBJ2-1	CASSIGLAGFDEQFF	TGTGCCAGCAGTATCGGACTAGCGGGATTTGATGAGCAGTTCTTC
-	16	TRBV9	few	TRBJ2-3	CASSVAPEFRTDTQYF	TGTGCCAGCAGCGTAGCACCGGAGTTCCGCACAGATACGCAGTATTTT
-	21	TRBV4-1	-	TRBJ2-1	CASSQEMRRTVGLSSYNEQFF	TGCGCCAGCAGCCAAGAAATGAGACGGACAGTTGGCCTCAGCTCCTACAATGAGCAGTTCTTC
-	11	TRBV7-9	few	TRBJ1-1	CASSSATEAFF	TGTGCCAGCAGCTCCGCCACTGAAGCTTTCTTT
-	13	TRBV7-9	-	TRBJ2-1	CASSTGTFNEQFF	TGTGCCAGCAGCACCGGGACCTTCAATGAGCAGTTCTTC
-	12	TRBV7-9	-	TRBJ2-4	CASSTGLDIQYF	TGTGCCAGCAGCACAGGGTTGGACATTCAGTACTTC
TRBD1	15	TRBV2	many	TRBJ1-6	CASSEGTGGNSPLHF	TGTGCCAGCAGTGAGGGGACAGGGGGCAATTCACCCCTCCACTTT
-	15	TRBV7-9	-	TRBJ2-4	CASSTPGTGKNIQYF	TGTGCCAGCAGCACCCCTGGGACGGGCAAAAACATTCAGTACTTC
-	14	TRBV5-1	-	TRBJ1-2	CASSRWDRADGYTF	TGCGCCAGCAGCCGATGGGACCGTGCGGATGGCTACACCTTC
TRBD1	14	TRBV29-1	few	TRBJ1-3	CSAGTGASGNTIYF	TGCAGCGCCGGGACAGGGGCTTCTGGAAACACCATATATTTT
-	14	TRBV10-3	-	TRBJ2-5	CAISESSGAETQYF	TGTGCCATCAGTGAGTCGTCGGGAGCTGAGACCCAGTACTTC